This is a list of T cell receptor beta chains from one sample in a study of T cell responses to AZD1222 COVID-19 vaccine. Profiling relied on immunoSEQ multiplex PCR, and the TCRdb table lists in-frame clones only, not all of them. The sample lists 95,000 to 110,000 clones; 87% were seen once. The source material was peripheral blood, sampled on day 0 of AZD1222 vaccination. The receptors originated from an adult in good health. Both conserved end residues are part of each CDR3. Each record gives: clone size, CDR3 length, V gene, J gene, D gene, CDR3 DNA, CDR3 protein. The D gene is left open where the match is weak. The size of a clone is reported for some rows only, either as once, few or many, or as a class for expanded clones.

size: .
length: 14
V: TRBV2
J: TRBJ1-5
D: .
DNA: TGTGCCAGCAGGGAGCCAGGGAGGGATCAGCCCCAGCATTTT
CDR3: CASREPGRDQPQHF

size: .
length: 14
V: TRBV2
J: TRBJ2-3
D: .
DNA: TGTGCCAGCACTCGGACTCAGAGCACAGATACGCAGTATTTT
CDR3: CASTRTQSTDTQYF

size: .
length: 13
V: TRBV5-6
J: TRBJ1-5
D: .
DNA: TGTGCCAGCAGCGTTCACCAGGGTCAGCCCCAGCATTTT
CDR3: CASSVHQGQPQHF

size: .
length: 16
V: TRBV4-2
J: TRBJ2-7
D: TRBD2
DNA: TGTGCCAGCAGCCCCCAAGCGGGAGGGCCCAGGTACGAGCAGTACTTC
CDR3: CASSPQAGGPRYEQYF

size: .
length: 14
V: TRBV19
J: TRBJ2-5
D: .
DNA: TGTGCCAGTAGTGCGTCCAGCGAACAAGAGACCCAGTACTTC
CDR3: CASSASSEQETQYF

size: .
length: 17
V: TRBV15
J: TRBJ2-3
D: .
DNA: TGTGCCACCAGCAGGCGGGCCGATTTGCGGAGTACAGATACGCAGTATTTT
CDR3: CATSRRADLRSTDTQYF

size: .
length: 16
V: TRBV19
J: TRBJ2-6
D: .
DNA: TGTGCCAGTAGTAGCCACGGGGCCTCTGGGGCCAACGTCCTGACTTTC
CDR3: CASSSHGASGANVLTF

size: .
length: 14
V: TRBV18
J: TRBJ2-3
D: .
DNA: TGTGCCAGCTCACCAGGGGCCCACACAGATACGCAGTATTTT
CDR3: CASSPGAHTDTQYF

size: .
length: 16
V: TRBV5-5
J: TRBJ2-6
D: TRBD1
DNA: TGTGCCAGCAGCTTTCAGGGGGCAGGTGGGGCCAACGTCCTGACTTTC
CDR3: CASSFQGAGGANVLTF

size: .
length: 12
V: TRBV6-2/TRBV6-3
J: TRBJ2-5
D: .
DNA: TGTGCCAGCAGTTATGGGCAAGAGACCCAGTACTTC
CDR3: CASSYGQETQYF

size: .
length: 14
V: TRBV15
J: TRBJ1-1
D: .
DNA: TGTGCCACCAGCAGAGACAGGGGATCAATTGAAGCTTTCTTT
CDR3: CATSRDRGSIEAFF

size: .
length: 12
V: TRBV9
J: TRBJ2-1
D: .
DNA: TGTGCCAGCGGAGGGGCCTACAATGAGCAGTTCTTC
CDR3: CASGGAYNEQFF

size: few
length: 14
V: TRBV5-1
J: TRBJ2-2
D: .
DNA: TGCGCCAGCAGCTTGTTGGGACCCACCGGGGAGCTGTTTTTT
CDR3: CASSLLGPTGELFF

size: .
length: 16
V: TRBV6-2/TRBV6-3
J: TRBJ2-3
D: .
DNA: TGTGCCAGCAGTTTCCTTTTGGGGTTCGGGGGAGATACGCAGTATTTT
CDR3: CASSFLLGFGGDTQYF

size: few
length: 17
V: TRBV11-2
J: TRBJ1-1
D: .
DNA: TGTGCCAGCAGCCTCAAAGCAGTTGGGGTGACGAACACTGAAGCTTTCTTT
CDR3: CASSLKAVGVTNTEAFF

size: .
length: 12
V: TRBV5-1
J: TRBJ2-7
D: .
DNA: TGCGCCAGCAGCCAGAATACCTACGAGCAGTACTTC
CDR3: CASSQNTYEQYF

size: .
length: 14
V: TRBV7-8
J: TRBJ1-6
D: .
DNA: TGTGCCAGCAGCCACTCGGACGGTAATTCACCCCTCCACTTT
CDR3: CASSHSDGNSPLHF

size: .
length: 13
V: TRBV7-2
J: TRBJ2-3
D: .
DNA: TGTGCCAGCAGCTTGTTCGAACGAGATACGCAGTATTTT
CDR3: CASSLFERDTQYF

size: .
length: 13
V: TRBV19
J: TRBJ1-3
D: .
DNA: TGTGCCAGTAGCGGGGACTCTGGAAACACCATATATTTT
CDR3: CASSGDSGNTIYF

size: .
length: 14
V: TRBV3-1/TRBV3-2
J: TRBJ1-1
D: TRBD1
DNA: TGTGCCAGCAGCCAGGGGACAGAATACACTGAAGCTTTCTTT
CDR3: CASSQGTEYTEAFF

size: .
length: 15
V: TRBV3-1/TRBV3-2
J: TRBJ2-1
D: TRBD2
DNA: TGTGCCAGCAGCCAACTAGCGGGGACCTACAATGAGCAGTTCTTC
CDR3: CASSQLAGTYNEQFF

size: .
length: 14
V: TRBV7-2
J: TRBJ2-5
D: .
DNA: TGTGCCAGCAGCTTAGACAGTTGGCAAGAGACCCAGTACTTC
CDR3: CASSLDSWQETQYF

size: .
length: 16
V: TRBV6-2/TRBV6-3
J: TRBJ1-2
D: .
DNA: TGTGCCAGCACCCCGGGACGGCTGCAGGCTAACTATGGCTACACCTTC
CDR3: CASTPGRLQANYGYTF